The sequence of this T cell receptor beta chain was determined in a study of cytomegalovirus exposure and HLA in healthy donors. Healthy bone marrow donors supplied every sample. Overall study results and limits: One variant, a missense change in DCLRE1C, was linked in a later analysis to TCR beta V- and J-gene trimming. Among TCR beta chains, those listed as cytomegalovirus-associated numbered some 170. A prior analysis recorded that most TCR beta V segments were productive about 87% or about 30% of the time.

With 60 Vbeta and 13 Jbeta primers, the PCR was carried out. Assay used: immunoSEQ multiplex PCR; TCRdb lists only in-frame clones, some missing. The repertoire holds 79,000 or so clones, with around 70% as singletons. The CDR3 consists of 16 residues. In germline, CDR1 is MRHNA, CDR2 SNTAGT. Between the trimmed V and J ends, which lost 4 bases and 0 bases, there was a span of 16 bases. Comment on this clone: No antigen is known for it.

The specimen was PBMCs. This chain connects TRBV6-4 to TRBJ2-7; D is possibly TRBD1 (7 bases). The sequence came from a woman between 40 and 55 years old in good health and CMV-seropositive. CDR3 in DNA: TGTGCCAGCAGTGTTCAGGGGGGTCAAAGCTCCTACGAGCAGTACTTC. Its protein is CASSVQGGQSSYEQYF.